This TCR beta chain was obtained from a study of blood T cells in healthy people across ages. Overall study findings and caveats: Estimates of total diversity, which came from one million sequenced T cells, were considered to be underestimates. Because sorting was not performed, PBMCs prevented conclusive naive versus antigen-experienced comparison.

Comments on this clonotype: Antigen unknown.

Together with a sample-barcoded 5' primer, a J-beta primer mix was included in a second PCR lasting about 6 to 11 cycles. TCRdb reprocessed the 5' RACE reads with MiXCR, giving one entry per CDR3 protein. This table has hundreds of thousands of distinct CDR3 sequences, approximately 53% appearing once. The CDR3 has 17 amino acids. Germline V lookup: CDR1 MNHEY, CDR2 SVGAGI. The V gene end was trimmed by 4 bases and the J gene end by 3 bases; junction bases not matched to a gene: 9. The TCR was taken from a man aged 35 to 55 in good health. The chain is built from TRBV6-5 and TRBJ2-1; TRBD2 agrees at 10 bases. Sequencing input: blood. The CDR3 reads CASSSRRASGGYNEQFF. CDR3 nucleotides: TGTGCCAGCAGTTCTCGCCGGGCTAGCGGGGGCTACAATGAGCAGTTCTTC.